These T cell receptor beta chains were read from a single sample in a study of T cell repertoires in cytomegalovirus infection. One entry per CDR3 protein results from TCRdb running MiXCR on the reads. Of about 680,000 distinct CDR3 sequences in the sample, 24% were seen once. The sample was CD8+ T cells from PBMCs. The receptors were sampled from a human donor in good health (CMV status not recorded). Some clones in this sample may be carry-over from other donors' samples. CDR3s include the opening cysteine and the closing phenylalanine or tryptophan. D genes are given only for firm matches. The size field is filled for only some rows; it gives once, few, many or a size class.

v_call,d_call,clone_size,j_call,cdr3_nt,cdr3_aa
TRBV15,.,many,TRBJ1-1,TGTGCCACCAGCAGAGAGGGGGCAGGCACTGAAGCTTTCTTT,CATSREGAGTEAFF
TRBV7-3,.,.,TRBJ1-2,TGTGCCAGCAGCGAGGGCCCAGCTCCTAACTATGGCTACACCTTC,CASSEGPAPNYGYTF
TRBV27,.,many,TRBJ1-5,TGTGCCAGCAGTTCTCAGGGGTACCAGCCCCAGCATTTT,CASSSQGYQPQHF
TRBV10-3,TRBD1,few,TRBJ2-1,TGTGCCATCAGTGAAAGTCAGGGGGAAACCTACAATGAGCAGTTCTTC,CAISESQGETYNEQFF
TRBV12-3/TRBV12-4,TRBD1,.,TRBJ2-1,TGTGCCAGCAGTTTACAGGGGGCTAAAGCTGAGCAGTTCTTC,CASSLQGAKAEQFF
TRBV27,.,.,TRBJ2-7,TGTGCCAGCTTCGACAGGACCTACGAGCAGTACTTC,CASFDRTYEQYF
TRBV28,.,many,TRBJ1-6,TGTGCCAGCAGTGCCCAGTGGGCCTCCTATAATTCACCCCTCCACTTT,CASSAQWASYNSPLHF
TRBV20-1,TRBD1,.,TRBJ2-1,TGCAGTGCTAGAGATCCCCCCGGGACAGGGGCCAATGAGCAGTTCTTC,CSARDPPGTGANEQFF
TRBV7-9,.,.,TRBJ1-3,TGTGTTACGGAGAACACCATATATTTT,CVTENTIYF
TRBV7-2,.,many,TRBJ2-1,TGTGCCAGCAGCTCGACCGTGGATGAGCAGTTCTTC,CASSSTVDEQFF
TRBV19,.,.,TRBJ2-3,TGTGCCAGTCAAATGGGAAAAAGGGGCCGCACAGATACGCAGTATTTT,CASQMGKRGRTDTQYF
TRBV28,.,few,TRBJ2-6,TGTGCCAGCAGTCCTAGTTCTTGGGGTCAGGGTCTTCTTGCCAACGTCCTGACTTTC,CASSPSSWGQGLLANVLTF
TRBV28,TRBD2,once,TRBJ2-1,TGTGCCAGCAGTTTTTATTCCGGGACTAGCGGTAATGAGCAGTTCTTC,CASSFYSGTSGNEQFF
TRBV6-2/TRBV6-3,.,.,TRBJ2-1,TGTGCCAGCGGTTACTCGACGCAGGCCCCCTACAATGAGCAGTTCTTC,CASGYSTQAPYNEQFF